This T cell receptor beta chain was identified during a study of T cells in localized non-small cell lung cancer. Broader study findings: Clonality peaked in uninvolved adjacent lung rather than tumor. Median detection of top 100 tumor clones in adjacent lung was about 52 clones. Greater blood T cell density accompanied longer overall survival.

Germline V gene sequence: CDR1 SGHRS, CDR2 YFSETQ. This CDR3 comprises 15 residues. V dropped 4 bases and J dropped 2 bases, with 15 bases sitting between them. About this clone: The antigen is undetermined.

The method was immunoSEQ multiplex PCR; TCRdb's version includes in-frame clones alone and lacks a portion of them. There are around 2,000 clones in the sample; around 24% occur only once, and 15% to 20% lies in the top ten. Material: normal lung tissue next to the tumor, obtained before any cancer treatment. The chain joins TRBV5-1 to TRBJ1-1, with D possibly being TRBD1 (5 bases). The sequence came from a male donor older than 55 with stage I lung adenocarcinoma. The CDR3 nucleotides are TGCGCCAGCAGCCCGGGAGGGGCTAAAAACACTGAAGCTTTCTTT. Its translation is CASSPGGAKNTEAFF. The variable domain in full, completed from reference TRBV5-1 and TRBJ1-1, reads KAGVTQTPRYLIKTRGQQVTLSCSPISGHRSVSWYQQTPGQGLQFLFEYFSETQRNKGNFPGRFSGRQFSNSRSEMNVSTLELGDSALYLCASSPGGAKNTEAFFGQGTRLTVV.